A selection of T cell receptor beta chains follows, all from one sample in a study of blood T cells in healthy people across ages. Each CDR3 protein gets one entry after TCRdb re-called the 5' RACE reads with MiXCR. The table records around 790,000 distinct CDR3 sequences, under 45% of them present only once. The sample consisted of blood. These receptors were obtained from a man in his sixties in good health. Both conserved end residues are part of each CDR3. Each record gives: D gene, clone size, J gene, V gene, CDR3 DNA, CDR3 protein. A D gene is named only where the DNA matches it firmly. Size tells how often a clone was seen (once, few, many) or the class of an expanded clone, and some rows leave it out.

>.|few|TRBJ1-5|TRBV15
TGTGCCACCAGCAGAGAAAGGACGACCGGGTGGCCCCAGCATTTT
CATSRERTTGWPQHF
>.|.|TRBJ2-5|TRBV2
TGTGCCAGCAGTGAATTGGAGGGGGGCCGCAAAGAGACCCAGTACTTC
CASSELEGGRKETQYF
>.|once|TRBJ2-5|TRBV4-1
TGCGCCAGCAGCCGTAGGACAGGCGGGGCCGAAGAGACCCAGTACTTC
CASSRRTGGAEETQYF
>TRBD1|.|TRBJ1-1|TRBV5-6
TGTGCCAGCAGCTTGCAGGGGGCAAGGACTGAAGCTTTCTTT
CASSLQGARTEAFF
>.|.|TRBJ2-7|TRBV4-1
TGCGCCAGCAGCCGAGATTCGGCCGTGGACGAGCAGTACTTC
CASSRDSAVDEQYF
>.|many|TRBJ2-1|TRBV10-2
TGCGCCAGCAGTGTTGAATGGGTGAATGAGCAGTTCTTC
CASSVEWVNEQFF
>.|.|TRBJ2-4|TRBV7-2
TGTGCCAGCAGCTTACAAGGCCGCGCCTACCCCTACGAGCGGTACTTC
CASSLQGRAYPYERYF
>.|.|TRBJ2-7|TRBV14
TGTGCCAGCAGCCCCCACTTTAGCTACGCCTACGAGCAGTACTTC
CASSPHFSYAYEQYF
>.|.|TRBJ2-3|TRBV28
TGTGCCAGCAGTCAGGACCCCACAGATACGCAGTATTTT
CASSQDPTDTQYF
>.|.|TRBJ2-7|TRBV6-2/TRBV6-3
TGTGCCAGCAGTTACGGTCGGCGAACCTACGAGCAGTACTTC
CASSYGRRTYEQYF
>.|.|TRBJ2-7|TRBV7-9
TGTGCCAGCGGACAATTCCAGGGATTTTTCTACGAGCAGTACTTC
CASGQFQGFFYEQYF
>.|.|TRBJ2-7|TRBV4-1
TGCGCCAGCAGCCAAGTAGGGAGCGAGCAGTACTTC
CASSQVGSEQYF
>.|.|TRBJ2-7|TRBV5-1
TGCGCCAGCAGAAGTACAGTCTACGAGCAGTACTTC
CASRSTVYEQYF
>.|many|TRBJ2-5|TRBV20-1
TGCAGTGCTTCGTCGGATAAAGAGACCCAGTACTTC
CSASSDKETQYF
>.|.|TRBJ2-5|TRBV4-1
TGCGCCAGCAGCCAATTTGTGGGGGAGACCCAGTACTTC
CASSQFVGETQYF
>.|.|TRBJ2-1|TRBV4-3
TGCGCCAGCAGCCAAGATCTCGGGCGAGGGGCAGGATACAATGTGCAGTTCTTC
CASSQDLGRGAGYNVQFF
>TRBD1|.|TRBJ1-2|TRBV20-1
TGCAGTGCTAGCCGTCACAGGGGGCAAGACTATGGCTACACCTTC
CSASRHRGQDYGYTF
>.|.|TRBJ2-1|TRBV6-6
TGTGCCAGCAGTTTCGCGGGACACGGATACAATGAGCAGTTCTTC
CASSFAGHGYNEQFF
>.|.|TRBJ1-4|TRBV2
TGTGCCAGCAGGCCAGGAAGACGGTCAACTAATGAAAAACTGTTTTTT
CASRPGRRSTNEKLFF
>.|.|TRBJ2-1|TRBV20-1
TGCAGTGCTAGAGATGTCAGTTTTCAGCAGTTCTTC
CSARDVSFQQFF
>.|.|TRBJ1-4|TRBV5-1
TGCGCCAGCAGCTTGGATCTGCAGGGAGCAGGAGAAAAACTGTTTTTT
CASSLDLQGAGEKLFF
>.|.|TRBJ1-6|TRBV27
TGTGCCAGCACTACGGGACTCTTGAATACACCCCTCCACTTT
CASTTGLLNTPLHF
>TRBD1|few|TRBJ1-5|TRBV6-1
TGTGCCAGCCACGACAGGGGGCTGGACAATCAGCCCCAGCATTTT
CASHDRGLDNQPQHF
>TRBD2|.|TRBJ2-1|TRBV9
TGTGCCAGCAGCGTAGCTCTTAGCGGGGGGGCCTACAATGAGCAGTTCTTC
CASSVALSGGAYNEQFF
>.|.|TRBJ2-7|TRBV21-1
TGTACCAGCTTGCTGGGTGTTGTGTGCGAGCAGTACTTC
CTSLLGVVCEQYF
>TRBD2|many|TRBJ2-3|TRBV20-1
TGCAGTGCTAGTGAATTGGACGGACTAGGTACGCAGTATTTT
CSASELDGLGTQYF
>TRBD2|.|TRBJ2-3|TRBV18
TGTGCCAGCTCTCCATCCCTAGCGGGGCGCACAGATACGCAGTATTTT
CASSPSLAGRTDTQYF
>.|once|TRBJ1-1|TRBV30
TGTGCCTGGATCCCACAGGCAGGGGTGACGAACACTGAAGCTTTCTTT
CAWIPQAGVTNTEAFF
>.|.|TRBJ1-6|TRBV5-4
TGTGCCAGCAGCACCTCACAGGGAGTGTCAGTGAATTCACCCCTCCACTTT
CASSTSQGVSVNSPLHF
>.|.|TRBJ2-1|TRBV5-1
TGCGCCAGCAGGTTTGGGGGGGGGCCCTATAATGAGCAGTTCTTC
CASRFGGGPYNEQFF
>TRBD1|.|TRBJ2-1|TRBV28
TGTGCCAGCACCACAGGGACAGGGAGGTTGGTCGGGGCCTACAATGAGCAGTTCTTC
CASTTGTGRLVGAYNEQFF
>.|many|TRBJ2-3|TRBV29-1
TGCAGCCTTATAAGGGTTGATACGCAGTATTTT
CSLIRVDTQYF
>TRBD1|.|TRBJ2-7|TRBV4-3
TGCGCCAGCAGCCTAAAGCTTTGGAAGGGACAGGGGCACTACGAGCAGTACTTC
CASSLKLWKGQGHYEQYF
>.|.|TRBJ2-7|TRBV4-3
TGCGCCAGCAGCCAAGATCATCCTTTCTACGAGCAGTACTTC
CASSQDHPFYEQYF
>.|.|TRBJ1-5|TRBV4-3
TGCGCCAGCAGCGAAAAATCAGGGGATCAGCCCCAGCATTTT
CASSEKSGDQPQHF
>.|.|TRBJ1-1|TRBV15
TGTGCCACCAGCAGTGTAGCCTACCTGAACACTGAAGCTTTCTTT
CATSSVAYLNTEAFF
>TRBD2|.|TRBJ2-1|TRBV6-2/TRBV6-3
TGTGCCAGCAGCTACCGGCTAGCGGGGGGTTGGGAGCAGTTCTTC
CASSYRLAGGWEQFF
>.|.|TRBJ1-5|TRBV21-1
TGTGCCAGCAGCAAAGGGACAGGGAACGATCAGCCCCAGCATTTT
CASSKGTGNDQPQHF
>.|many|TRBJ2-4|TRBV29-1
TGCAGCGTTGCTCGGCTCCGGGGAGAAGAGCAGTACTTC
CSVARLRGEEQYF
>TRBD2|few|TRBJ2-1|TRBV20-1
TGCAGTGCTATAGGGGAGCGGGGGGGCTGGGACAATGAGCAGTTCTTC
CSAIGERGGWDNEQFF
>.|few|TRBJ2-1|TRBV7-3
TGTGCCAGCAGCCTGCAGGGTCGCGATGAGCAGTTCTTC
CASSLQGRDEQFF
>TRBD1|.|TRBJ1-6|TRBV7-2
TGTGCCAGCAGCGTCCGGGACAGTAATTCACCCCTCCACTTT
CASSVRDSNSPLHF
>TRBD2|.|TRBJ2-7|TRBV9
TGTGCCAGCAGCGTAGGTCTAGCGGGGAATTACGAGCAGTACTTC
CASSVGLAGNYEQYF
>TRBD2|.|TRBJ2-1|TRBV13
TGTGCCAGCAGCCCCAGAGCGGGAAGCTCCTACAATGAGCAGTTCTTC
CASSPRAGSSYNEQFF
>.|few|TRBJ1-5|TRBV7-2
TGTGCCAGCAGCTTAGCGGGGCGGGGTAACAATCAGCCCCAGCATTTT
CASSLAGRGNNQPQHF
>TRBD1|few|TRBJ2-5|TRBV28
TGTGCCAGCAGTTTACCATCCAACCCACAGGGGGCCAAGGAAGAGACCCAGTACTTC
CASSLPSNPQGAKEETQYF
>.|.|TRBJ1-2|TRBV6-2/TRBV6-3
TGTGCCAGCAGTTACGGGTATAAAATCGGCGGGGACTATGGCTACACCTTC
CASSYGYKIGGDYGYTF
>.|.|TRBJ2-7|TRBV6-2/TRBV6-3
TGTGCCAGCAGGTATCCGGAGGAGGGTTCCTACGAGCAGTACTTC
CASRYPEEGSYEQYF
>TRBD1|.|TRBJ2-5|TRBV4-3
TGCGCCAGCAGCCGCCCCGGGACAGGGGTCAATGAGCAGTACTTC
CASSRPGTGVNEQYF
>.|.|TRBJ2-1|TRBV20-1
TGCAGTGCCGCCGAGGGCCCTCAAAGGGAGCAGTTCTTC
CSAAEGPQREQFF
>.|few|TRBJ1-5|TRBV19
TGTGCCAGTAGTATATGGGGGGCAGGGAGCAATCAGCCCCAGCATTTT
CASSIWGAGSNQPQHF
>.|.|TRBJ2-5|TRBV29-1
TGCAGCGTTTCTCGGGGAGAAGAGACCCAGTACTTC
CSVSRGEETQYF
>TRBD1|.|TRBJ1-4|TRBV27
TGTGCCAGCAGTTTACTGACAGGGGGCATTGAAAAACTGTTTTTT
CASSLLTGGIEKLFF
>.|.|TRBJ1-5|TRBV29-1
TGCAGCACAAGTGTAGGCAATCAGCCCCAGCATTTT
CSTSVGNQPQHF
>.|.|TRBJ2-1|TRBV4-3
TGCGCCAGCAGCCAAGTTCCTAGACCGAGGTTTGATGAGCAGTTCTTC
CASSQVPRPRFDEQFF
>TRBD2|.|TRBJ2-7|TRBV13
TGTGCCAGTGGGACTAGCGGGGGATACAATGAGCAGTACTTC
CASGTSGGYNEQYF
>.|.|TRBJ1-3|TRBV7-2
TGTGCCAGCAGGTCTGGGGGTCCTGGAAACACCATATATTTT
CASRSGGPGNTIYF
>.|.|TRBJ2-4|TRBV20-1
TGCAGTGCCCCTGCGACACCTTCCTACGGGCAGTACTTC
CSAPATPSYGQYF
>TRBD2|.|TRBJ2-7|TRBV5-1
TGCGCCAGCAGCCCCCTGACTAGCGGAACCTACGAGCAGTACTTC
CASSPLTSGTYEQYF
>TRBD1|.|TRBJ2-3|TRBV6-5
TGTGCCACCGGGACAGGGAAGTCAGATACGCAGTATTTT
CATGTGKSDTQYF